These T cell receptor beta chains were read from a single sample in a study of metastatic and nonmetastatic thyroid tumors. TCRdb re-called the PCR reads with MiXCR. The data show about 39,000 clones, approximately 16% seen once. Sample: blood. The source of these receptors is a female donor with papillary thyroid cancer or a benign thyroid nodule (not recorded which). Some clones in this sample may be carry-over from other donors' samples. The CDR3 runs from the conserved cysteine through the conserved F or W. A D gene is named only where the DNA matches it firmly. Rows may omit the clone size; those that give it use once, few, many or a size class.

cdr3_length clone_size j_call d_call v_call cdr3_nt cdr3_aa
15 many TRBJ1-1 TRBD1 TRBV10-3 TGTGCCATCAGTCAACTCACAGGGGAGAGCGCTGAAGCTTTCTTT CAISQLTGESAEAFF
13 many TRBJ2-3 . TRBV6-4 TGTGCCAGCAGTGTAGCGGCCACAGATACGCAGTATTTT CASSVAATDTQYF
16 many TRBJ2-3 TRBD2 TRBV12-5 TGTGCTAGTGGCCCTGATCTAGCGGGGGTCACAGATACGCAGTATTTT CASGPDLAGVTDTQYF
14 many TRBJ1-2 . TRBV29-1 TGCAGCGTACCTTCACCAGGGTTTAAATATGGCTACACCTTC CSVPSPGFKYGYTF
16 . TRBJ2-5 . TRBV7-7 TGTGCTAGCAGCCCCCTGGGAGGGGGTCTAAAAGAGAACCAGTACTTC CASSPLGGGLKENQYF
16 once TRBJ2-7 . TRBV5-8 TGTGCCAGCAGCCCCCCCAACGGCTCGAGCTCCTACGAGCAGTACTTC CASSPPNGSSSYEQYF
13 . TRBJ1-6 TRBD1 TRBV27 TGTGCCAGCAGCCAAACAGGGGATTCAACCCTCCACTTT CASSQTGDSTLHF
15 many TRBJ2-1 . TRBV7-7 TGTGCTAGCAGCTTAGCCAGGGGCTCTCACAATGAGCAGTTCTTC CASSLARGSHNEQFF
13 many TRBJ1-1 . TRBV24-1 TGTGCCACCAGTGATTTGACAGGGACTGAAGCTTTCTTT CATSDLTGTEAFF
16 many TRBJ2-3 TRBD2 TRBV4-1 TGCGCCAGCAGCAGGACTAGCGGGGTTCGTACAGATACGCAGTATTTT CASSRTSGVRTDTQYF
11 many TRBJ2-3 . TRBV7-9 TGTGTCGGGGGATCCACAGATACGCAGTATTTT CVGGSTDTQYF
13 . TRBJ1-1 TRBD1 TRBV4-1 TGCGCCAGCAGCCGAAAGGGGGCTCTTGGGGCTTTCTTT CASSRKGALGAFF
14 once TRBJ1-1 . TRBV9 TGTGCCAGCAGCGTAGGAGGAGTTAGGACTGAAGCTTTCTTT CASSVGGVRTEAFF
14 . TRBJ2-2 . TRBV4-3 TGCGCCAGCAGCCCTGGGCTGGGCACCGGGGAGCTGTTTTTT CASSPGLGTGELFF
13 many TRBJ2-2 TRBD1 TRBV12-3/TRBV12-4 TGTGCCAACGGACAGGGGAACACCGGGGAGCTGTTTTTT CANGQGNTGELFF
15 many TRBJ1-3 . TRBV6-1 TGTGCCAGCAGCTGGGACACTAAATTTGGAAACACCATATATTTT CASSWDTKFGNTIYF
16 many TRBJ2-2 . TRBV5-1 TGCGCCAGCAGCGTGGCGACCTCACCTCGCACCGGGGAGCTGTTTTTT CASSVATSPRTGELFF
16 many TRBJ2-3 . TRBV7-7 TGTGCTAGCAGCTTAGGTGTAGCCGGCTCCACAGATACGCAGTATTTT CASSLGVAGSTDTQYF
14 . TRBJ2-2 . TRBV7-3 TGTGCCAGCAGCAACAGGGTTGGCACCGGGGAGCTGTTTTTT CASSNRVGTGELFF
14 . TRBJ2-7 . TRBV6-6 TGTGCCAGCAGTTACGGGGGGGCTTCCTACGAGCAGTACTTC CASSYGGASYEQYF
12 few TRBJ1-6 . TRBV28 TGTGCCAGCAGTACGGGTTATTCACCCCTCCACTTT CASSTGYSPLHF
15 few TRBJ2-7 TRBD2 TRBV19 TGTGCCAGTAGGGTAAGCGGGGCGCAGACTTACGAGCAGTACTTC CASRVSGAQTYEQYF
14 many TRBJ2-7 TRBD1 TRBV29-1 TGCAGCGTTGGAGAGGGACAGGGTCCCTACGAGCAGTACTTC CSVGEGQGPYEQYF
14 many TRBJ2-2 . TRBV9 TGTGCCAGCAGCGTAAGACAGAACACCGGGGAGCTGTTTTTT CASSVRQNTGELFF
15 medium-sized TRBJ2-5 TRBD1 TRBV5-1 TGCGCCAGCTCTGGGACAGGGGGGGGGCAAGAGACCCAGTACTTC CASSGTGGGQETQYF
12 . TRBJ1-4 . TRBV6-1 TGTGCCAGCAGTGAAAGGGGTGAAAAACTGTTTTTT CASSERGEKLFF
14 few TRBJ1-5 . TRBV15 TGTGCCACCATCACGAACACTGGGAATCAGCCCCAGCATTTT CATITNTGNQPQHF
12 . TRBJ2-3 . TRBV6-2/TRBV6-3 TGTGCCAGCAGTTACTCGAGGGACACGCAGTATTTT CASSYSRDTQYF
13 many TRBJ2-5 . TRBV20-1 TGCAGTGCTAGTCGGGGCTCCCAAGAGACCCAGTACTTC CSASRGSQETQYF
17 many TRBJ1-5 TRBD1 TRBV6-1 TGTGCCAGCAGATCCGGGACAGGGGGCTCTGGCAATCAGCCCCAGCATTTT CASRSGTGGSGNQPQHF
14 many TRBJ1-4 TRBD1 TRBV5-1 TGCGCCAGCAGCTACCGACAGGGTCGGGAAAAACTGTTTTTT CASSYRQGREKLFF
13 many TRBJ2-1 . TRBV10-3 TGTGCCATCAGGCCTGGAGGGGTGGGTGAGCAGTTCTTC CAIRPGGVGEQFF
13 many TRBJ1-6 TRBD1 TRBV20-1 TGCAGTGCTCGGACAGGGAGTAATTCACCCCTCCACTTT CSARTGSNSPLHF